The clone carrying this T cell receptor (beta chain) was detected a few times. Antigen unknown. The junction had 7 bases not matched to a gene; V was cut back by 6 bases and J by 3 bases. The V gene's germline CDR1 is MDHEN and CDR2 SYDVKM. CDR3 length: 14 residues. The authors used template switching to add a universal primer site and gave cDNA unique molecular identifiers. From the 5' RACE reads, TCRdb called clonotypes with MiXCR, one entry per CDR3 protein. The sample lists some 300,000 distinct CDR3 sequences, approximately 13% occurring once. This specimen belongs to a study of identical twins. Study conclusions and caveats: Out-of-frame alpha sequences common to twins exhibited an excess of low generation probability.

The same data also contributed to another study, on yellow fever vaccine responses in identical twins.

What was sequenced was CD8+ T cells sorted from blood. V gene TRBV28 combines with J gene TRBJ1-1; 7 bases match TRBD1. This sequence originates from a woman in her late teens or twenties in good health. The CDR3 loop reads CASSPTGVDTEAFF. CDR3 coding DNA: TGTGCCAGCAGCCCTACAGGGGTGGACACTGAAGCTTTCTTT.